A selection of T cell receptor beta chains follows, all from one sample in a study of cytomegalovirus exposure and HLA in healthy donors. Only in-frame clones appear in the TCRdb table, and some are missing; sequencing was by immunoSEQ multiplex PCR. The sample lists approximately 110,000 clones, 85% to 95% occurring once. Sequencing input: PBMCs. All receptors come from a young woman in good health and CMV-seronegative. CDR3s include the opening cysteine and the closing phenylalanine or tryptophan. D genes are given only for firm matches. Rows may omit the clone size; those that give it use once, few, many or a size class.

>TRBV6-5|.|TRBJ2-2|.
TGTGCCACCAGCCAGGACTCCAACACCGGGGAGCTGTTTTTT
CATSQDSNTGELFF
>TRBV5-1|TRBD1|TRBJ2-7|.
TGCGCCAGCAGTAGACAGGGGGCATCTCGAGAGCAGTACTTC
CASSRQGASREQYF
>TRBV19|TRBD2|TRBJ2-3|.
TGTGCCGTAAAAGCGGGGGGGCGTACAGATACGCAGTATTTT
CAVKAGGRTDTQYF
>TRBV11-2|.|TRBJ2-2|.
TGTGCCAGCAGCTTAGGTCCACAGCAGTTAAGGACCGGGGAGCTGTTTTTT
CASSLGPQQLRTGELFF
>TRBV6-5|.|TRBJ2-6|.
TGTGCCAGCAGGATCTTCGAGGGGGCCAACGTCCTGACTTTC
CASRIFEGANVLTF
>TRBV6-1|.|TRBJ1-3|.
TGTGCCAGCAGTGAACCGGTGGGGAGAACTGGAAACACCATATATTTT
CASSEPVGRTGNTIYF
>TRBV6-1|.|TRBJ2-2|.
TGTGCCAGCAGTGAAGGCGACACCGGGGAGCTGTTTTTT
CASSEGDTGELFF
>TRBV4-1|.|TRBJ1-1|.
TGCGCCAGCAGCCAAAACAGGGAGACTGAAGCTTTCTTT
CASSQNRETEAFF
>TRBV28|TRBD2|TRBJ2-2|.
TGTGCCAGCAGTTCTTATAGCGGGAGCATCGAGGAGGAGCTGTTTTTT
CASSSYSGSIEEELFF
>TRBV19|.|TRBJ2-7|.
TGTGCCAGTAGTATTTGGGCGCAATCGTCCTACGAGCAGTACTTC
CASSIWAQSSYEQYF
>TRBV20-1|.|TRBJ2-3|.
TGCAGTGCTAGAGATTTAAATACGCAGTATTTT
CSARDLNTQYF
>TRBV19|.|TRBJ2-1|.
TGTGCCAGTAGTATGGGGGCCGAGTCCTACAATGAGCAGTTCTTC
CASSMGAESYNEQFF
>TRBV5-4|.|TRBJ1-1|.
TGTGCCAGCAGCTTGGGACAGACGAACACTGAAGCTTTCTTT
CASSLGQTNTEAFF
>TRBV9|.|TRBJ2-7|once
TGTGCCAGCAGCGTAGCCCCCACTCAAGGAACAGGTGAGCAGTACTTC
CASSVAPTQGTGEQYF
>TRBV5-1|.|TRBJ1-1|.
TGCGCCAGCAGCCCCGGGGAGGGGTACACTGAAGCTTTCTTT
CASSPGEGYTEAFF
>TRBV6-1|TRBD1|TRBJ1-2|.
TGTGCCAGCACCCGGGACAGGGATGACTATGGCTACACCTTC
CASTRDRDDYGYTF
>TRBV11-2|TRBD1|TRBJ2-3|.
TGTGCCAGCAGACTACCGGGACAGAACACAGATACGCAGTATTTT
CASRLPGQNTDTQYF
>TRBV28|TRBD2|TRBJ2-3|once
TGTGCCAGCCTAGCGGAAGGGGATACGCAGTATTTT
CASLAEGDTQYF
>TRBV19|TRBD1|TRBJ2-1|.
TGTGCCAGTAGTAGAGAAACCGGGACAGCCTACAATGAGCAGTTCTTC
CASSRETGTAYNEQFF
>TRBV7-9|.|TRBJ1-2|.
TGTGCCAGCAGCTTAGACACAGGGAACTATGGCTACACCTTC
CASSLDTGNYGYTF
>TRBV7-9|TRBD1|TRBJ2-1|.
TGTGCCAGCAGTTCAGGACAGGTCAGCGATGAGCAGTTCTTC
CASSSGQVSDEQFF
>TRBV6-1|TRBD1|TRBJ1-2|.
TGTGCCAGCAGCAGACAGGGGAGCTATGGCTACACCTTC
CASSRQGSYGYTF
>TRBV4-1|.|TRBJ1-1|.
TGCGCCAGCAGCCAAGTCTCCACTATGAACACTGAAGCTTTCTTT
CASSQVSTMNTEAFF
>TRBV4-1|.|TRBJ2-3|.
TGCGCCAGCAGCCAAGTCGGGGGTTACGGAGATACGCAGTATTTT
CASSQVGGYGDTQYF
>TRBV19|.|TRBJ1-4|once
TGTGCCACCATCCCGACGGGGGTAGGTGAAAAACTGTTTTTT
CATIPTGVGEKLFF
>TRBV6-4|TRBD2|TRBJ2-5|.
TGTGCCAGCAGTGTCGAAGCGGGGGCGTGGGAGACCCAGTACTTC
CASSVEAGAWETQYF
>TRBV6-6|.|TRBJ1-2|.
TGTGCCAGCAGTTACTCTGTGGGGGGGTACTATGGCTACACCTTC
CASSYSVGGYYGYTF
>TRBV13|.|TRBJ2-3|.
TGTGCCAGCACCACCTCGATGGGGGGAGGAGGTACGCAGTATTTT
CASTTSMGGGGTQYF
>TRBV11-2|TRBD1|TRBJ1-2|.
TGTGCCAGCAGCCCCGGGACAGGGGGCGCGTATGGCTACACCTTC
CASSPGTGGAYGYTF
>TRBV21-1|.|TRBJ1-5|once
TGTGCCAGCAGCAAAGATTCTAGGACAGGGGACAATCAGCCCCAGCATTTT
CASSKDSRTGDNQPQHF
>TRBV2|.|TRBJ2-1|.
TGTGCCAGCAGTACAACTAGGAGTGGGTACAATGAGCAGTTCTTC
CASSTTRSGYNEQFF
>TRBV2|.|TRBJ1-1|.
TGTGCCAGCAGTGACACGTGGAGAGACACTGAAGCTTTCTTT
CASSDTWRDTEAFF
>TRBV6-6|TRBD2|TRBJ2-2|.
TGTGCCAGCATCGACGATTGGACTAGCACAGCCGGGGAGCTGTTTTTT
CASIDDWTSTAGELFF
>TRBV6-5|.|TRBJ2-7|once
TGTGCCAGCAGAGTCCCGGGCGGGGTCTCCTACGAGCAGTACTTC
CASRVPGGVSYEQYF
>TRBV28|TRBD1|TRBJ2-7|.
TGTGCCAGCAGTTACGGACAGGACTACGAGCAGTACTTC
CASSYGQDYEQYF
>TRBV19|TRBD1|TRBJ1-4|.
TGTGCCAGTAGTTCGCCCAGGGGGGTGAATGAAAAACTGTTTTTT
CASSSPRGVNEKLFF
>TRBV28|TRBD2|TRBJ2-1|.
TGTGCCAGCAGCCTTGTGGCTAGCGGGTACAATGAGCAGTTCTTC
CASSLVASGYNEQFF
>TRBV5-3|.|TRBJ1-2|.
TGTGCCAGAAGCTTCGGGGGGAGTCGGCTCTATGGCTACACCTTC
CARSFGGSRLYGYTF
>TRBV7-6|.|TRBJ2-5|.
TGTGCCAGCAGCTTAGCGGGAGGTATTAACCAAGAGACCCAGTACTTC
CASSLAGGINQETQYF
>TRBV28|.|TRBJ2-1|once
TGTGCCAGCGAGGGTTGGACCGAGCGGGACAATGAGCAGTTCTTC
CASEGWTERDNEQFF
>TRBV2|.|TRBJ2-7|once
TGTGCCAGCAGTTCCGGGTCCCCCTACGAGCAGTACTTC
CASSSGSPYEQYF
>TRBV7-8|TRBD1|TRBJ2-7|.
TGTGCCAGCAGCGCGGACCGGGACAGGGTTTTGCACGAGCAGTACTTC
CASSADRDRVLHEQYF
>TRBV4-1|.|TRBJ2-3|.
TGCGCCAGCAGCCAAGATCGGAGGAGTGATACGCAGTATTTT
CASSQDRRSDTQYF
>TRBV28|.|TRBJ1-1|.
TGTGCCAGCAGTTCCAGTTCCTTGAACACTGAAGCTTTCTTT
CASSSSSLNTEAFF
>TRBV15|.|TRBJ1-4|.
TGTGCCACCAGCATCGACAGTGGAGATGAAAAACTGTTTTTT
CATSIDSGDEKLFF
>TRBV11-2|TRBD2|TRBJ2-1|.
TGTGCCAGCAGTCAAGGGACTAGCGGGTACAATGAGCAGTTCTTC
CASSQGTSGYNEQFF
>TRBV4-1|TRBD1|TRBJ2-5|.
TGCGCCAGCAGCCAAAACAGGGGGGAGACCCAGTACTTC
CASSQNRGETQYF
>TRBV11-2|.|TRBJ2-1|.
TGTGCCAGCAGACGACCTGGGGCACAGGGCTATGAGCAGTTCTTC
CASRRPGAQGYEQFF